This record looks at one T cell receptor (beta chain) sequence and its context. This clone was seen once. No cognate antigen has been identified for it. One base away there is no much larger clone; base qualities are not given. These data originate in a study of OX40 agonist ivuxolimab in advanced cancers. About the full investigation: Ivuxolimab, which targeted the costimulatory receptor OX40 (CD134), was an agonistic, fully human IgG2 monoclonal antibody. Patients were allowed to have had prior anti-PD-1, anti-PD-L1 or anti-CTLA-4 therapy, and approximately 43% of the dose-escalation patients had previously received checkpoint inhibitors. Among the roughly 50 dose-escalation patients, about 19 had hepatocellular carcinoma, about 15 melanoma, 9 renal cell carcinoma and 9 head and neck cancer. Partial responses occurred in three dose-escalation patients: two with cutaneous melanoma and one with hepatocellular carcinoma. Peripheral TCRbeta sequencing was intended to test whether TCR sequence diversity was altered and clonal T-cell expansion was caused by ivuxolimab. Intravenous ivuxolimab was administered to patients every 2 weeks at six dose levels: 0.01, 0.1, 0.3, 1.5, 3 and 10 mg/kg. In the dose-escalation cohort, around four fifths of patients were male, and the mean age was 60 years with a range of about 20 to 79. The paper covers the monotherapy dose-escalation part of the phase I ivuxolimab trial, which included N of about 56 patients.

Genomic DNA was extracted from sorted cells for sequencing of the TCRbeta CDR3 region. The immunoSEQ Assay was used for sequencing of TCRbeta CDR3 regions. The table comes from immuneACCESS by way of TCRdb, which keeps in-frame sequences with V and J called. Part of the clones is missing from these tables; in studies checked, under half for an unresolved V gene and the rest for unknown reasons. The sample table records 65,000 to 85,000 clones; about 87% of these occur just once. The top ten hold just over 0.55% of the sample. The trial excluded patients who had a history of autoimmune disease or who were on systemic immunosuppression. In every dose cohort, peripheral blood was drawn for TCR sequencing at baseline, cycle 4 day 1, and cycle 7 day 1. The samples were taken from a phase I, first-in-human, multicenter, open-label dose-escalation trial of ivuxolimab. Adults with locally advanced or metastatic head and neck squamous cell, hepatocellular, melanoma or renal cell carcinoma were enrolled in the trial. Before TCR sequencing, CD4+ T cells and CD8+ T cells were sorted from peripheral blood as separate populations.

Trimming leaves V shorter by 3 bases and J shorter by 4 bases, with the junction holding 12 bases beyond the gene matches. The germline V gene (reference sequence) sets CDR1 to WNHNN and CDR2 to SYGVQD. The cysteine opens and the phenylalanine closes a CDR3 of 16 amino acids. Here the CDR3 DNA is all that survives: 48 bases in frame from base 1. What the study reported, not specific to this receptor: At doses from 0.1 to 3.0 mg/kg, clonal expansion was seen in both CD4+ and CD8+ blood T cells between baseline and week 6. After ivuxolimab, more expanded clones were found on average in CD8+ T cells than in CD4+ T cells. Antigen specificity was not determined for the clonally expanded peripheral T cells. Low levels of normalized T-cell clonal expansion were also seen in some patients who did not respond. In the 0.1-3.0 mg/kg groups, partial responders were among the patients with the lowest normalized peripheral clonal expansion, particularly in CD8+ T cells.

Here the sequenced sample was CD4+ or CD8+ T cells sorted from blood, taken in a trial of the OX40 agonist ivuxolimab. The rearrangement joined TRBV10-1 to TRBJ2-7; TRBD1 fits 7 bases in the junction. This clonotype originated in an adult with an advanced solid tumor such as melanoma, head and neck, liver or kidney cancer. The DNA is as follows: TGCGCCAGCAGTGAAGGTCCCGGGACAGCAGGATACGAGCAGTACTTC. The resulting protein is CASSEGPGTAGYEQYF.